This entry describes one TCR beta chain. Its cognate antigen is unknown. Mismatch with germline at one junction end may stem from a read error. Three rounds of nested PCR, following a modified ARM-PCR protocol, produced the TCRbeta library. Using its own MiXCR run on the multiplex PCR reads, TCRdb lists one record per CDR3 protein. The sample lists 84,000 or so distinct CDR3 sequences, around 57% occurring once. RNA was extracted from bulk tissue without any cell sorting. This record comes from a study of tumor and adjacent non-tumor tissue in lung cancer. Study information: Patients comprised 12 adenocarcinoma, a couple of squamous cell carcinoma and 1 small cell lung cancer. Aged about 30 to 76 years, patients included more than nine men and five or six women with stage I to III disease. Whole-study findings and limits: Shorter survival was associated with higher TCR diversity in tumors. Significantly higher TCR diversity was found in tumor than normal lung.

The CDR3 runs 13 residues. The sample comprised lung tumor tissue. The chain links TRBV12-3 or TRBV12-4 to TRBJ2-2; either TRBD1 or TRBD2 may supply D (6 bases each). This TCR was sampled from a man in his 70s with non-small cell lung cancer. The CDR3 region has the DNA TGTGCCAGCAGTTCCTACGGGGGCAGGGAGCTATTTTTT. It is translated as CASSSYGGRELFF.